This T cell receptor beta chain was sequenced during a study of OX40 agonist ivuxolimab in advanced cancers. The CDR3 runs to 13 residues. The ends were cut back, 3 bases at V and 8 bases at J, with 13 bases in the middle. CDR1 is SNHLY and CDR2 is FYNNEI in the germline V gene. TCRdb's table, derived via immunoSEQ multiplex PCR, lists solely in-frame clones and lacks some. The table lists approximately 99,000 clones, more than 85% of them singletons. Sequencing used CD4+ or CD8+ T cells sorted from blood, obtained in a trial of the OX40 agonist ivuxolimab. This rearrangement joins TRBV2 to TRBJ1-2; TRBD1 is a possible D gene (6 bases). The sequence came from an adult with an advanced solid tumor such as melanoma, head and neck, liver or kidney cancer. The CDR3, as DNA: TGTGCCAGCAGTGAGGCAGGGGTTGGGGGCTACACCTTC. It specifies CASSEAGVGGYTF.